Sequencing of this T cell receptor (beta chain) was carried out in a study of Ad26.COV2.S vaccination and SARS-CoV-2 variants. Overall study context: Enrolled in COV1001, the donor was in the Ad26.COV2.S trial arm, which received the vaccine. In the study, Ad26.COV2.S was injected intramuscularly once, or twice 56 days apart.

V lost 8 bases, J lost 2 bases, and 6 bases stayed unmatched. This CDR3 comprises 16 residues. Germline CDR1 reads MDHEN; CDR2 reads SYDVKM. As for this clone: No antigen is known for it.

Treatment of the sample: approximately 18 received Ad26.COV2.S at low or high dose, single or two shots; about 5 received placebo; per-sample allocation not given. It was on day 63 after the first vaccine or placebo injection that samples were taken. Ad26.COV2.S expressed prefusion-stabilized spike from the original Wuhan strain. General observations from the study: People who got the vaccine or the placebo had similar non-spike TCR breadth.

The assay was immunoSEQ multiplex PCR, and TCRdb's table has in-frame clones only and misses some. This sample has under 550,000 clones, with 80% to 95% found just once. The sample consisted of peripheral blood, taken in a trial of Ad26.COV2.S vaccine versus placebo. The clonotype was recovered from a person aged 18 to 65 who received the Ad26.COV2.S COVID-19 vaccine or a placebo. The chain combines TRBV28 with TRBJ2-5; 15 nucleotides line up with TRBD2. The CDR3 DNA sequence: TGTGCCAGCGGGACTAGCGGGAGGCCCCTTCAAGAGACCCAGTACTTC. Translating it yields CASGTSGRPLQETQYF.